These T cell receptor beta chains were read from a single sample in a study of control samples from healthy donors and cancer patients. Only in-frame clones appear in the TCRdb table, and some are missing; sequencing was by immunoSEQ multiplex PCR. The data show about 73,000 clones, about 88% seen once. Sequenced material: blood. The source of these receptors is a woman in her fifties or sixties in good health. Each CDR3 is given with its conserved first and last residue. The D gene is left open where the match is weak.

j_gene	v_gene	d_gene	CDR3aa
TRBJ2-7	TRBV7-9	.	CASSLNRDHEQYF
TRBJ2-3	TRBV5-4	TRBD2	CASSSGLATDTQYF
TRBJ2-7	TRBV7-6	.	CASSIASSYEQYF
TRBJ2-1	TRBV14	.	CASSLRLSETYNEQFF
TRBJ1-5	TRBV19	.	CASSTQTRGNQPQHF
TRBJ2-6	TRBV9	TRBD1	CASSVGQDRSGANVLTF
TRBJ2-7	TRBV6-1	.	CASSVKRGTGFYEQYF
TRBJ2-3	TRBV11-3	TRBD2	CASSLDGPRAGGTDTQYF
TRBJ2-3	TRBV14	TRBD2	CASRSATSGTHYTDTQYF
TRBJ2-5	TRBV9	.	CASSVGVGAQETQYF
TRBJ2-6	TRBV18	.	CASSPWAHSGANVLTF
TRBJ1-1	TRBV9	.	CASSPGTLNTEAFF
TRBJ1-2	TRBV11-2	TRBD1	CASSYDHSRGQGSLGGYTF
TRBJ1-3	TRBV5-5	.	CASSFTVGGTGNTIYF
TRBJ2-2	TRBV24-1	.	CATSDTPPQPSYTGELFF
TRBJ2-1	TRBV7-9	.	CASSSLPHNEQFF
TRBJ2-7	TRBV10-3	.	CAIRGGQSGYEQYF
TRBJ2-7	TRBV2	.	CASSGVSTLSEQYF
TRBJ1-5	TRBV28	.	CASTAGTNNQPQHF
TRBJ1-6	TRBV6-5	.	CASLNPTNSPLHF
TRBJ2-7	TRBV28	.	CASSPGQSYEQYF
TRBJ2-3	TRBV6-5	.	CASSLRGSTDTQYF
TRBJ2-7	TRBV9	.	CASSDGISYEQYF
TRBJ2-3	TRBV27	.	CASSLIGVDTQYF
TRBJ2-4	TRBV9	TRBD2	CASSVRPGGTSGSSDIQYF
TRBJ1-2	TRBV5-1	.	CASTPSGGQFGYTF
TRBJ1-4	TRBV12-5	TRBD1	CASGLVPKPGQGSEKLFF
TRBJ1-6	TRBV27	.	CASSPTGRVNSPLHF
TRBJ1-2	TRBV5-1	TRBD1	CASSLGGQGPMMSYTF
TRBJ2-7	TRBV6-6	TRBD2	CASKNSGPYEQYF